These 21 T cell receptor beta chains originate from one sample sequenced in a study of PD-1 blockade in classical Hodgkin lymphoma. Only in-frame clones appear in the TCRdb table, and some are missing; sequencing was by immunoSEQ multiplex PCR. The table lists roughly 40,000 clones, around nine tenths of them singletons, with roughly a tenth in the top ten. Brentuximab vedotin exposure varied, and every patient relapsed after autologous stem cell transplantation. The material sequenced was peripheral blood mononuclear cells (PBMCs), taken at baseline. These receptors were taken from a human donor with classical Hodgkin lymphoma.

The genes are TRBV9 and TRBJ2-3; a weak D match, TRBD2 (6 bases). Trimming took 4 bases from V and 6 from J, leaving 21 bases between them. This CDR3 is 16 amino acids long. Looked up from germline, CDR1 is SGDLS and CDR2 is YYNGEE. DNA of the CDR3: TGTGCCAGCAGCCCTCGCCCGGGACTCGAGGGGGATACGCAGTATTTT. This sequence encodes CASSPRPGLEGDTQYF.

This chain links TRBV2 with TRBJ2-1; the D gene is possibly TRBD2 (5 bases). The CDR3 is made up of 14 amino acids. Germline CDR1 and CDR2: SNHLY and FYNNEI. V shed 6 bases and J shed 0 bases, with 9 bases lying between them. CDR3 in amino acids: CASSGSGSYNEQFF. The CDR3 DNA sequence: TGTGCCAGCAGCGGCAGCGGCTCCTACAATGAGCAGTTCTTC.

This clone has only one observation. V and J are TRBV5-1 and TRBJ2-3, with TRBD1 identical over 8 bases. The CDR3 is 14 residues long. Germline CDR1 is SGHRS and CDR2 is YFSETQ. The V gene end was trimmed by 1 base and the J gene end by 6 bases; junction bases not matched to a gene: 4. The chain's CDR3 is CASSLTGGRDTQYF. In DNA form, the CDR3 reads TGCGCCAGCAGCTTGACAGGGGGTCGGGATACGCAGTATTTT.

The rearrangement uses TRBV5-1 and TRBJ2-7; D is unresolved. The CDR3 contains 13 residues. V lost 2 bases and J 2 bases, leaving 8 bases between the germline ends. Per germline, CDR1 SGHRS and CDR2 YFSETQ. This CDR3 is CASSFGITYEQYF. CDR3 coding DNA: TGCGCCAGCAGCTTTGGGATTACCTACGAGCAGTACTTC.

This clone appeared a single time. V is TRBV7-2 and J is TRBJ1-1, with D unclear. Germline V gene sequence: CDR1 SGHTA, CDR2 FQGNSA. The length of the CDR3 is 15 residues. Between the trimmed V and J ends, which lost 2 bases and 3 bases, there was a span of 13 bases. The CDR3 DNA reads as TGTGCCAGCAGCTTAAATGTGAGGCTGGACACTGAAGCTTTCTTT. It translates to CASSLNVRLDTEAFF.

The V call is TRBV28, the J call TRBJ1-1; D unclear. V lost 1 base to trimming and J lost 5 bases, with 11 bases between them. The CDR3 length is 14 residues. Looked up from germline, CDR1 is MDHEN and CDR2 is SYDVKM. The CDR3 nucleotides read TGTGCCAGCAGTTTATCGGGGAGTGGGACTGAAGCTTTCTTT. Protein: CASSLSGSGTEAFF.

This chain connects TRBV4-2 to TRBJ2-7; 14 positions match TRBD2. Germline values: CDR1 LGHNA, CDR2 YNFKEQ. CDR3 length: 18 residues. J lost 1 base, V lost 4 bases, and 9 bases had no gene match. The CDR3 nucleotides are TGTGCCAGCAGCCGACAAATGGGACTAGCGGGAGAGTCCTACGAGCAGTACTTC. Translated: CASSRQMGLAGESYEQYF.

The chain joins TRBV18 to TRBJ1-4; D is unresolved. Germline V gene sequence: CDR1 KGHSH, CDR2 LQKENI. This CDR3 contains 16 residues. The V end lost 0 bases, the J end lost 8 bases, and 16 bases lay between the germline ends. The DNA of the CDR3 is TGTGCCAGCTCACCACCCACACTGAAGACGAGCGAAAAACTGTTTTTT. Translated, it gives CASSPPTLKTSEKLFF.

This chain links TRBV4-3 with TRBJ2-7, with 8 bases matching TRBD1. V lost 4 bases to trimming and J lost 3 bases; unmatched junction nucleotides: 8. The CDR3 length is 15 residues. The V gene's germline CDR1 is LGHNA and CDR2 YSLEER. CDR3 sequence reads: CASSPLRTGSYEQYF. The CDR3 DNA reads TGCGCCAGCAGCCCCCTGCGGACAGGGAGCTACGAGCAGTACTTC.

The V and J genes are TRBV7-3 and TRBJ2-5, with 7 bases aligning to TRBD2. The CDR3 loop spans 15 amino acids. Trimming took 5 bases from V and 5 from J; bases not matched to a gene: 11. Germline V gives CDR1 SGHTA, CDR2 FQGTGA. CDR3 sequence: CASSQSGGGGETQYF. In nucleotides, the CDR3 is TGTGCCAGCAGCCAAAGTGGCGGGGGAGGGGAGACCCAGTACTTC.

This chain connects TRBV7-9 to TRBJ2-3; possibly TRBD1 for D (5 bases). The germline CDR1 and CDR2 sequences are SEHNR and FQNEAQ (reference sequence). The germline V and J ends were trimmed by 5 bases and 2 bases, with 17 bases remaining between them. This CDR3 is 16 amino acids long. In DNA, the CDR3 is TGTGCCAGCAGCGGACCTACAGGAATAAACACAGATACGCAGTATTTT. Its translation is CASSGPTGINTDTQYF. The full variable domain, its missing parts supplied by reference TRBV7-9 and TRBJ2-3, is DTGVSQNPRHKITKRGQNVTFRCDPISEHNRLYWYRQTLGQGPEFLTYFQNEAQLEKSRLLSDRFSAERPKGSFSTLEIQRTEQGDSAMYLCASSGPTGINTDTQYFGPGTRLTVL.

This clone was detected a few times. This chain uses TRBV14 with TRBJ2-7, with D unclear. The germline V and J ends were trimmed by 3 bases and 6 bases, with 12 bases remaining between them. The CDR3 loop spans 13 amino acids. Germline V gives CDR1 SGHDN, CDR2 FVKESK. This CDR3 is CASSQDPYGEQYF. CDR3 sequence (DNA): TGTGCCAGCAGCCAGGATCCCTACGGCGAGCAGTACTTC.

The chain has TRBV29-1 and TRBJ2-5, with D perhaps matching TRBD1 (5 bases). Germline V gives CDR1 SQVTM, CDR2 ANQGSEA. Trimming stripped 0 bases from V and 3 bases from J, with 11 bases between. This CDR3 is 14 amino acids long. The CDR3 reads CSVEDLTGEETQYF. DNA of the CDR3: TGCAGCGTTGAAGATCTAACAGGAGAAGAGACCCAGTACTTC.

The chain uses TRBV5-5 and TRBJ2-7; D remains ambiguous. Germline V gene lookup returns CDR1 SGHKS and CDR2 YYEKEE (reference sequence). The CDR3 has 11 residues. V gave up 3 bases and J gave up 0 bases, with 1 base separating them. For the CDR3, the DNA is TGTGCCAGCAGCTACTCCTACGAGCAGTACTTC. As protein: CASSYSYEQYF.

The V call is TRBV7-9, the J call TRBJ2-7; TRBD2 agrees at 14 bases. CDR1 and CDR2 (germline): SEHNR, FQNEAQ (reference sequence). This CDR3 has 16 residues. J was trimmed by 4 bases and V by 5 bases; bases with no gene match: 7. The CDR3 DNA follows: TGTGCCAGCAGCACCTCGACTAGCGGGGGGGGTTACGAGCAGTACTTC. It translates to CASSTSTSGGGYEQYF.

The V and J genes are TRBV19 and TRBJ2-7; D might be TRBD1 (5 bases). This CDR3 has 14 amino acids. The germline V gene has CDR1 LNHDA and CDR2 SQIVND (reference sequence). Deletions cut 10 bases from V and 7 bases from J, with 23 bases between. CDR3 in amino acids: CATSIAPGMGEQYF. The CDR3 bases are TGTGCCACCTCGATAGCCCCAGGGATGGGAGAGCAGTACTTC.

The chain has TRBV5-5 and TRBJ2-5, with 12 bases that match TRBD1. V lost 4 bases to trimming and J lost 4 bases; unmatched junction nucleotides: 11. From germline, CDR1 is SGHKS and CDR2 YYEKEE (reference sequence). The CDR3 loop spans 17 amino acids. The CDR3 region is CASSRLGGTGGGETQYF. The DNA for the CDR3 is TGTGCCAGCAGCCGATTGGGCGGGACAGGGGGCGGAGAGACCCAGTACTTC.

The V and J genes are TRBV5-4 and TRBJ1-4; possible D gene TRBD1, 6 bases. V dropped 4 bases and J dropped 4 bases, with 11 bases sitting between them. The CDR3 spans 14 residues. The germline gives CDR1 SGHNT, CDR2 YYREEE (reference sequence). This CDR3 is CASSLQGGNEKLFF. DNA for the CDR3: TGTGCCAGCAGCCTACAGGGTGGTAATGAAAAACTGTTTTTT.

The chain joins TRBV5-1 to TRBJ2-5; 9 bases align to TRBD1. Trimming took 5 bases from V and 5 from J; bases not matched to a gene: 13. This CDR3 contains 16 residues. Looked up from germline, CDR1 is SGHRS and CDR2 is YFSETQ. CDR3 region: CASRAGQGGPGETQYF. CDR3 DNA sequence: TGCGCCAGCAGGGCGGGACAGGGCGGACCAGGGGAGACCCAGTACTTC.

This clone was recorded once. The V call is TRBV19, the J call TRBJ1-5, with 8 bases fitting TRBD1. Germline CDR1 and CDR2: LNHDA and SQIVND (reference sequence). V shed 3 bases and J 6 bases; nucleotides not matched to a gene: 4. This CDR3 has 14 residues. The CDR3 spells CASSITGGSQPQHF. The CDR3, as DNA: TGTGCCAGTAGTATCACAGGGGGGAGTCAGCCCCAGCATTTT.

V is TRBV18 and J is TRBJ2-1; TRBD1 matches 11 bases. Germline V lookup: CDR1 KGHSH, CDR2 LQKENI. J was trimmed by 16 bases and V by 3 bases; bases with no gene match: 2. The CDR3 contains 11 residues. CDR3 coding DNA: TGTGCCAGCTCACCGGGACAGGGGGGCTTCTTC. It yields the protein CASSPGQGGFF.